One and the same sample provided the 30 T cell receptor beta chains below, sequenced in a study of T cell repertoires in cytomegalovirus infection. Antigens of these TCRs are unknown. TCRdb reanalysed the reads using MiXCR and keeps one entry per CDR3 protein. There are roughly 70,000 distinct CDR3 sequences in the sample; 20% to 25% occur only once, and about 66% lies in the top ten. This specimen was CD8+ T cells from cultured PBMCs, taken from culture after CMV antigen stimulation. These receptors all come from a human donor in good health (CMV status not recorded). Some clones in this sample may be carry-over from other donors' samples.

The gene calls are TRBV27 and TRBJ2-1, with D possibly TRBD1 on 7 matching bases. V lost 5 bases to trimming and J lost 6 bases, with 14 bases between them. Per the germline V gene, CDR1 is MNHEY and CDR2 is SMNVEV (reference sequence). This CDR3 has 14 residues. The CDR3 protein is CASSPSGGPNEQFF. DNA for the CDR3: TGTGCCAGCAGTCCTTCAGGGGGGCCCAATGAGCAGTTCTTC.

This clonotype was seen a few times. The chain has TRBV10-2 and TRBJ1-2; D call uncertain. The CDR3 is made up of 15 amino acids. Trimming removed 2 bases at V and 4 bases at J, with 14 bases between. Germline V gene lookup returns CDR1 WSHSY and CDR2 SAAADI. The CDR3 is CASSEGMDGLYGYTF. CDR3 DNA: TGCGCCAGCAGTGAGGGGATGGACGGACTCTATGGCTACACCTTC.

This clonotype was seen a handful of times. The gene calls are TRBV6-1 and TRBJ1-5; the D is unclear. The length of the CDR3 is 15 residues. Trimming cost V 4 bases and J 6 bases, with 16 bases left between them. CDR1 and CDR2 (germline): MNHNS, SASEGT. In nucleotides, the CDR3 is TGTGCCAGCAGTGGAAGGACGGTTGGGGTTCAGCCCCAGCATTTT. It translates to CASSGRTVGVQPQHF.

This clonotype has only a few counts. V is TRBV7-9 and J is TRBJ2-5; 9 positions agree with TRBD1. The V and J ends lost 5 bases and 7 bases, in that order; junction bases with no gene match: 23. This CDR3 region has 19 residues. CDR1 and CDR2 from the germline V gene are SEHNR and FQNEAQ (reference sequence). The DNA for the CDR3 is TGTGCCAGCAGCAACAAACCGGGACAGGGCTTCCCGGACTTATGGACCCAGTACTTC. Translated, it gives CASSNKPGQGFPDLWTQYF.

The chain carries TRBV7-2 and TRBJ1-1, with D tentatively TRBD1 (6 bases). The CDR3 sequence is 16 residues long. Trimming pared 7 bases from V and 1 base from J, leaving 19 bases between. Germline CDR1 and CDR2: SGHTA and FQGNSA. The CDR3: CASTGRDKPSNTEAFF. DNA for the CDR3: TGTGCCAGCACCGGGAGGGACAAACCCTCGAACACTGAAGCTTTCTTT.

This CDR3 reads CASSLGQGDYNTQYF. CDR3 coding DNA: TGTGCCAGCAGCCTCGGACAGGGGGATTACAATACGCAGTATTTT. The genes are TRBV11-2 and TRBJ2-3, with 10 bases aligning to TRBD1. Germline V gene sequence: CDR1 SGHAT, CDR2 FQNNGV. The CDR3 contains 15 residues. V lost 5 bases, J lost 7 bases, and 9 bases stayed unmatched.

In its sample, this clonotype was seen a few times. This chain connects TRBV6-2 or TRBV6-3 to TRBJ2-7; D gene unclear. Per the germline V gene, CDR1 is MNHEY and CDR2 is SVGEGT. The CDR3 runs to 12 residues. V lost 5 bases to trimming and J lost 2 bases, with 7 bases between them. The CDR3 spells CASSRITYEQYF. The CDR3 DNA reads as TGTGCCAGCAGTAGGATAACCTACGAGCAGTACTTC.

This clonotype has just a few counts. The chain has TRBV20-1 and TRBJ1-6; a possible D gene is TRBD1 (6 bases). The germline V gene encodes CDR1 DFQATT and CDR2 SNEGSKA (reference sequence). With 7 bases removed from V and 6 bases from J, the gap between germline ends came to 13 bases. The CDR3 spans 13 residues. The CDR3 region has the DNA TGCAGTGTTGACACAGGGTCTAATTCACCCCTCCACTTT. As protein: CSVDTGSNSPLHF.

This clonotype has a count of ten or more. The chain recombines TRBV12-3 or TRBV12-4 with TRBJ2-5; D is tentatively TRBD1 or TRBD2 (6 bases each). There are 15 residues in the CDR3. V was shortened by 5 bases and J by 4 bases, with 17 bases between the two germline ends. This CDR3 reads CASSMGAGLGETQYF. The CDR3, as DNA: TGTGCCAGCAGTATGGGGGCGGGACTTGGAGAGACCCAGTACTTC.

V gene TRBV6-2 or TRBV6-3 combines with J gene TRBJ1-6; D not certain. This CDR3 region has 14 residues. Germline assignment: CDR1 MNHEY and CDR2 SVGEGT. V shed 0 bases and J shed 5 bases, with 5 bases lying between them. The DNA of the CDR3 is TGTGCCAGCAGTTACTCAGGAAATAATTCACCCCTCCACTTT. As protein: CASSYSGNNSPLHF.

This chain links TRBV9 with TRBJ1-2; TRBD1 agrees at 9 bases. J was trimmed by 4 bases and V by 2 bases; bases with no gene match: 6. CDR1 and CDR2 (germline): SGDLS, YYNGEE. This CDR3 is built from 15 residues. Written as DNA, the CDR3 is TGTGCCAGCAGCGTCGGACAGGGGCGTTTCTATGGCTACACCTTC. Translating it yields CASSVGQGRFYGYTF.

The sample holds a few counts of this clonotype. This chain links TRBV7-9 with TRBJ1-5, with TRBD1 as a possible D gene (6 bases). The germline V gene encodes CDR1 SEHNR and CDR2 FQNEAQ (reference sequence). The V and J ends lost 7 bases and 1 base respectively, with 14 bases between them. The CDR3 runs 15 residues. This chain's CDR3 is CASTPEGGSNQPQHF. CDR3 sequence (DNA): TGTGCCAGCACCCCCGAGGGGGGAAGCAATCAGCCCCAGCATTTT.

There are a few counts of this clonotype. The J gene is TRBJ2-5, the V gene TRBV4-1, with 8 positions matching TRBD2. The CDR3 is 14 residues long. CDR1 is MGHRA, CDR2 YSYEKL, per germline. V was pared by 1 base and J by 5 bases, with 3 bases of the junction left unmatched. CDR3 sequence (DNA): TGCGCCAGCAGCCAAGGGACGGGAGGGGAGACCCAGTACTTC. Translation: CASSQGTGGETQYF.

The V call is TRBV7-2, the J call TRBJ1-2; no reliable D call. The CDR3 spans 13 residues. Germline loops: CDR1 SGHTA, CDR2 FQGNSA. V lost 0 bases and J 4 bases, leaving 6 bases between the germline ends. CDR3 sequence reads: CASSLAVSYGYTF. The DNA of the CDR3 is TGTGCCAGCAGCTTAGCAGTATCCTATGGCTACACCTTC. The full variable domain, rest sourced from reference TRBV7-2 and TRBJ1-2, is GAGVSQSPSNKVTEKGKDVELRCDPISGHTALYWYRQSLGQGLEFLIYFQGNSAPDKSGLPSDRFSAERTGGSVSTLTIQRTQQEDSAVYLCASSLAVSYGYTFGSGTRLTVV.

V usage is TRBV2 and J usage is TRBJ2-3; 7 bases are a match to TRBD2. CDR1 is SNHLY, CDR2 FYNNEI, per germline. The length of the CDR3 is 15 residues. Losses at the gene ends were 4 bases for V and 2 bases for J; bases not matched to a gene: 6. CDR3 DNA sequence: TGTGCCAGCAGTGGAGTAGGGGACTACACAGATACGCAGTATTTT. Encoded protein: CASSGVGDYTDTQYF. Complete variable domain (other parts from reference TRBV2 and TRBJ2-3): EPEVTQTPSHQVTQMGQEVILRCVPISNHLYFYWYRQILGQKVEFLVSFYNNEISEKSEIFDDQFSVERPDGSNFTLKIRSTKLEDSAMYFCASSGVGDYTDTQYFGPGTRLTVL.

As to this clonotype: At one end, the junction sequence differs from germline, possibly due to a read error. The chain recombines TRBV27 with TRBJ1-1; D ambiguous. The CDR3 is 14 amino acids. Germline CDR1 reads MNHEY; CDR2 reads SMNVEV (reference sequence). As DNA, the CDR3 is TGTGACAGCAGTCTAGCCCGTTCTGGGACTGAAGCTTTCTTT. This encodes CDSSLARSGTEAFF.

This clonotype has more than one count but fewer than ten. The V call is TRBV9, the J call TRBJ1-1, with D possibly matching TRBD1 (5 bases). The CDR3 has 15 amino acids. The V gene lost 4 bases and the J gene lost 0 bases, with 13 bases spanning the gap. Looked up from germline, CDR1 is SGDLS and CDR2 is YYNGEE. CDR3: CASSPGGGMNTEAFF. The CDR3 DNA follows: TGTGCCAGCAGCCCCGGGGGGGGAATGAACACTGAAGCTTTCTTT.

The chain recombines TRBV12-3 or TRBV12-4 with TRBJ2-1, with D perhaps TRBD2 (6 bases). Between the trimmed V and J ends, which lost 5 bases and 5 bases, there was a span of 10 bases. CDR3 length: 13 amino acids. In nucleotides, the CDR3 is TGTGCCAGCAGTATACCGGGAGACAATGAGCAGTTCTTC. It specifies CASSIPGDNEQFF.

This clonotype has a count of ten or more. J is TRBJ2-3 and V is TRBV7-6, with D tentatively TRBD1 (6 bases). This CDR3 comprises 13 residues. Per the germline V gene, CDR1 is SGHVS and CDR2 is FNYEAQ. V dropped 3 bases and J dropped 5 bases, with 9 bases sitting between them. The DNA of the CDR3 is TGTGCCAGCAGCTTCAAGGGGGAAGATACGCAGTATTTT. Amino acid sequence: CASSFKGEDTQYF.

This clonotype appeared many times. V gene TRBV6-4 combines with J gene TRBJ2-2, with 7 positions matching TRBD1. The J segment lost 1 base and the V segment lost 4 bases, leaving 0 bases of the junction unmatched. The CDR3 runs 14 residues. Germline CDR1 reads MRHNA; CDR2 reads SNTAGT. Here the CDR3 reads CASSGTGNTGELFF. The DNA of the CDR3 is TGTGCCAGCAGTGGGACAGGGAACACCGGGGAGCTGTTTTTT.

This rearrangement joins TRBV6-1 to TRBJ1-1; D call uncertain. This CDR3 is built from 14 residues. The V end was cut by 4 bases, the J end by 0 bases, with 9 bases between. Germline assignment: CDR1 MNHNS and CDR2 SASEGT. CDR3: CASSVEGMNTEAFF. In DNA, the CDR3 is TGTGCCAGCAGTGTTGAGGGAATGAACACTGAAGCTTTCTTT.

The chain combines TRBV12-3 or TRBV12-4 with TRBJ1-6; D is uncertain. This CDR3 spans 14 amino acids. The V end lost 2 bases, the J end lost 3 bases, and 5 bases lay between the germline ends. The CDR3 sequence is CASSLWNYNSPLHF. CDR3 nucleotides: TGTGCCAGCAGTTTATGGAACTATAATTCACCCCTCCACTTT.

This chain links TRBV6-6 with TRBJ2-5; 9 bases are shared with TRBD1. The germline gives CDR1 MNHNY, CDR2 SVGAGI (reference sequence). This CDR3 region has 14 residues. V shed 5 bases, J shed 5 bases, and the junction held 6 bases outside the gene matches. The CDR3 loop reads CASSQTGGIETQYF. The CDR3 nucleotides read TGTGCCAGCAGTCAGACAGGGGGTATCGAGACCCAGTACTTC.

The V call is TRBV27, the J call TRBJ2-1; 9 bases map to TRBD2. In germline, CDR1 is MNHEY, CDR2 SMNVEV (reference sequence). This CDR3 spans 15 amino acids. With 5 bases clipped from V and 4 bases from J, the junction kept 6 bases outside the gene matches. The CDR3 reads CASSMLAGTYNEQFF. Here the CDR3 DNA reads TGTGCCAGCAGTATGCTAGCGGGGACGTACAATGAGCAGTTCTTC.

In this sample, this clonotype turned up a few times. The gene calls are TRBV6-5 and TRBJ2-7; D perhaps matches TRBD1 (6 bases). The CDR3 runs to 15 residues. V was shortened by 0 bases and J by 2 bases, with 11 bases between the two germline ends. The germline gives CDR1 MNHEY, CDR2 SVGAGI. The CDR3 here is CASSYSGTPTYEQYF. As DNA, the CDR3 is TGTGCCAGCAGTTACTCAGGGACACCCACCTACGAGCAGTACTTC.

V is TRBV4-1 and J is TRBJ1-1, with TRBD1 matching 7 bases. The V and J ends lost 1 base and 5 bases, in that order; junction bases with no gene match: 7. The CDR3 totals 15 residues. CDR1 is MGHRA and CDR2 is YSYEKL in the germline V gene. The CDR3 DNA follows: TGCGCCAGCAGCCAAGTTTACGACAGGGCGACTGAAGCTTTCTTT. Translation: CASSQVYDRATEAFF.

The J gene is TRBJ2-3, the V gene TRBV7-2, with 7 bases identical to TRBD2. Trimming cost V 0 bases and J 0 bases; bases outside gene matches: 3. This CDR3 contains 16 residues. Germline values: CDR1 SGHTA, CDR2 FQGNSA. This CDR3 reads CASSLAPGGSTDTQYF. The CDR3 DNA sequence: TGTGCCAGCAGCTTAGCGCCGGGGGGAAGCACAGATACGCAGTATTTT.

The chain couples TRBV30 to TRBJ2-3; D is unclear. The CDR3 consists of 13 residues. The germline V gene encodes CDR1 GTSNPN and CDR2 SVGIG (reference sequence). V was trimmed by 0 bases and J by 0 bases, leaving 4 bases between them. CDR3 nucleotides: TGTGCCTGGAGTGTCTTCAGCACAGATACGCAGTATTTT. Translating gives CAWSVFSTDTQYF.

J is TRBJ1-1 and V is TRBV7-9; TRBD1 matches 10 bases. The CDR3 sequence is 17 residues long. From germline, CDR1 is SEHNR and CDR2 FQNEAQ (reference sequence). Unmatched junction bases numbered 10, after V lost 5 bases and J lost 1 base. CDR3 loop: CASSPDRGLSRNTEAFF. In nucleotides, the CDR3 is TGTGCCAGCAGCCCCGACAGGGGGCTCAGCAGGAACACTGAAGCTTTCTTT.

The chain links TRBV6-1 to TRBJ2-1; D is ambiguous. The CDR3 is 11 amino acids. V lost 2 bases and J 8 bases, leaving 4 bases between the germline ends. Germline V gene lookup returns CDR1 MNHNS and CDR2 SASEGT. CDR3 coding DNA: TGTGCCAGCAGTGAAAGCTATGAGCAGTTCTTC. This sequence encodes CASSESYEQFF.